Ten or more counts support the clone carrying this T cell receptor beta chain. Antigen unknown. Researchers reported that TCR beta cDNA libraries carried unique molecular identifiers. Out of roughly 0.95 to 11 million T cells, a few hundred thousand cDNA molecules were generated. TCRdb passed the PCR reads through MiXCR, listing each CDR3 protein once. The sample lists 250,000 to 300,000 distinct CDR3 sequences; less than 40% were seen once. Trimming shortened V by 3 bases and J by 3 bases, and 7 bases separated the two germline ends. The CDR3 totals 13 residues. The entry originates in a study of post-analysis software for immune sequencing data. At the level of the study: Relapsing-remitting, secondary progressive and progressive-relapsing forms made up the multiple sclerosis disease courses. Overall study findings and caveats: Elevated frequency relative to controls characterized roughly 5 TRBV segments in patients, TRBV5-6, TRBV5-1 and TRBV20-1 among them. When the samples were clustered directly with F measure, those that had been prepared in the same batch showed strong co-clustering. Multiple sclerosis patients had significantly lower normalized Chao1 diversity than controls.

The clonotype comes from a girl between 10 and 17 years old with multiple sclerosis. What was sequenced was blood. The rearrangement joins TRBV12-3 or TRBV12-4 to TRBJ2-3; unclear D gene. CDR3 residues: CASSFLGTDTQYF. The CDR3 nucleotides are TGTGCCAGCAGTTTCCTTGGTACAGATACGCAGTATTTT.